These 18 T cell receptor beta chains share one sample of origin, sequenced in a study of T cell responses to AZD1222 COVID-19 vaccine (TCRdb year 2021). The library was obtained by the immunoSEQ multiplex PCR assay. TCRdb provides this immuneACCESS table in a form limited to in-frame rearrangements. Some clones are lacking; in checked studies, under half of them reflect an unresolved V gene, and why the rest are absent is not known. The sample records approximately 120,000 clones, 93% of which are singletons. The ten largest account for about 1% of the sample. What this sample's time point label stands for: baseline before first vaccination. The source was peripheral blood, collected on day 0 of AZD1222 vaccination. These receptors originate from an adult in good health.

The chain couples TRBV6-4 to TRBJ1-5, with unresolved D. Germline loops: CDR1 MRHNA, CDR2 SNTAGT. This CDR3 has 12 residues. Trimming cost V 6 bases and J 1 base, with 4 bases left between them. The DNA of the CDR3 is TGTGCCAGCAGGGACAGCAATCAGCCCCAGCATTTT. Encoded protein: CASRDSNQPQHF.

This clone was seen once. CDR3 sequence (DNA): TGTGCCAGCAGCTTGAACCAGGGGCTCACCGGGGAGCTGTTTTTT. Protein sequence: CASSLNQGLTGELFF. The rearrangement links TRBV7-9 to TRBJ2-2; D perhaps matches TRBD1 (6 bases). V was pared by 3 bases and J by 4 bases, with 12 bases between. In germline, CDR1 is SEHNR, CDR2 FQNEAQ (reference sequence). The CDR3 runs 15 residues.

This clone appeared a single time. The chain is built from TRBV19 and TRBJ1-6, with D unclear. Germline V gene data show CDR1 as LNHDA and CDR2 as SQIVND (reference sequence). The V end lost 5 bases, the J end lost 6 bases, and 8 bases lay between the germline ends. CDR3 size: 13 residues. The CDR3 is CASSWGSNSPLHF. CDR3 coding DNA: TGTGCCAGTAGTTGGGGTTCTAATTCACCCCTCCACTTT.

This clone has only a few counts. This chain connects TRBV5-4 to TRBJ2-7; D is unclear. The CDR3 consists of 15 residues. V was shortened by 0 bases and J by 2 bases, with 12 bases between the two germline ends. The germline CDR1 and CDR2 sequences are SGHNT and YYREEE (reference sequence). The CDR3 DNA reads as TGTGCCAGCAGCTTGGCTCGAAGCGCGACCTACGAGCAGTACTTC. The encoded protein is CASSLARSATYEQYF. Supplemented by reference TRBV5-4 and TRBJ2-7, the full variable domain reads ETGVTQSPTHLIKTRGQQVTLRCSSQSGHNTVSWYQQALGQGPQFIFQYYREEENGRGNFPPRFSGLQFPNYSSELNVNALELDDSALYLCASSLARSATYEQYFGPGTRLTVT.

This chain links TRBV6-1 with TRBJ1-6; no reliable D call. The CDR3 runs 14 residues. Germline assignment: CDR1 MNHNS and CDR2 SASEGT. V dropped 1 base and J dropped 8 bases, with 9 bases sitting between them. CDR3 protein: CASSEDISDSPLHF. Here the CDR3 DNA reads TGTGCCAGCAGTGAAGACATTTCGGATTCACCCCTCCACTTT.

The V gene is TRBV18, the J gene TRBJ2-1, with D maybe TRBD2 (7 bases). The CDR3 is made up of 16 amino acids. Germline V gene data show CDR1 as KGHSH and CDR2 as LQKENI. With 6 bases removed from V and 8 bases from J, the gap between germline ends came to 23 bases. CDR3 loop: CASSVGGLRFRHEQFF. CDR3 coding DNA: TGTGCCAGCTCGGTGGGGGGGCTCCGTTTTCGCCATGAGCAGTTCTTC. The full variable domain, completed using reference TRBV18 and TRBJ2-1, is NAGVMQNPRHLVRRRGQEARLRCSPMKGHSHVYWYRQLPEEGLKFMVYLQKENIIDESGMPKERFSAEFPKEGPSILRIQQVVRGDSAAYFCASSVGGLRFRHEQFFGPGTRLTVL.

The chain couples TRBV6-5 to TRBJ1-2; D is possibly TRBD1 (5 bases). The germline V gene encodes CDR1 MNHEY and CDR2 SVGAGI. CDR3 size: 12 residues. V dropped 6 bases and J dropped 4 bases, with 9 bases sitting between them. CDR3 loop: CASRGRGYGYTF. The CDR3 DNA reads TGTGCCAGCAGGGGAAGGGGCTATGGCTACACCTTC.

The chain uses TRBV7-6 and TRBJ2-5; tentatively, D is TRBD2 (6 bases). Per the germline V gene, CDR1 is SGHVS and CDR2 is FNYEAQ. The CDR3 contains 16 residues. Trimming left V 5 bases short and J 5 bases short, with 21 bases between. The CDR3 spells CASSLYSLGAGETQYF. The CDR3 region has the DNA TGTGCCAGCAGCCTATACAGTTTAGGGGCGGGGGAGACCCAGTACTTC.

This chain uses TRBV29-1 with TRBJ1-4; 7 bases agree with TRBD1. Germline lookup yields CDR1 SQVTM and CDR2 ANQGSEA. CDR3 length equals 13 residues. The V segment lost 4 bases and the J segment 7 bases; nucleotides outside the gene matches: 6. DNA of the CDR3: TGCAGCGTTGCGGGCAGGGGGGGTGAAAAACTGTTTTTT. Amino acids: CSVAGRGGEKLFF. Complete variable domain (other parts from reference TRBV29-1 and TRBJ1-4): SAVISQKPSRDICQRGTSLTIQCQVDSQVTMMFWYRQQPGQSLTLIATANQGSEATYESGFVIDKFPISRPNLTFSTLTVSNMSPEDSSIYLCSVAGRGGEKLFFGSGTQLSVL.

The chain is built from TRBV18 and TRBJ2-2; 7 bases map to TRBD1. Germline trimming cut 5 bases from V and 0 bases from J; bases unmatched to any gene: 6. The length of the CDR3 is 16 residues. Germline assignment: CDR1 KGHSH and CDR2 LQKENI. In nucleotides, the CDR3 is TGTGCCAGCTCATTACAGGGGTCCGCGAACACCGGGGAGCTGTTTTTT. Its translation is CASSLQGSANTGELFF.

V usage is TRBV11-2 and J usage is TRBJ2-7; D gene uncertain. There are 13 residues in the CDR3. Trimming removed 1 base at V and 5 bases at J, with 9 bases between. Germline V lookup: CDR1 SGHAT, CDR2 FQNNGV. The CDR3 spells CASSLGGMDEQYF. The CDR3 DNA follows: TGTGCCAGCAGCTTAGGAGGCATGGACGAGCAGTACTTC.

The chain has TRBV21-1 and TRBJ1-2. TRBV21-1 is a listed pseudogene. This CDR3 comprises 15 residues. Written as DNA, the CDR3 is TGTGCCAGCAGCATCGCAGATTTCCGCGACTATGGCTACACCTTC. Translation gives CASSIADFRDYGYTF.

The chain is built from TRBV9 and TRBJ2-5; 9 bases map to TRBD2. Germline V CDR1 and CDR2: SGDLS, YYNGEE. V trimming: 6 bases; J trimming: 2 bases; junction bases outside the gene matches: 11. The CDR3 consists of 16 residues. The CDR3 spells CASKVRGGPGQETQYF. CDR3 nucleotide sequence: TGTGCCAGCAAAGTGCGGGGGGGCCCGGGGCAAGAGACCCAGTACTTC.

The count of this clone is one. This chain connects TRBV7-9 to TRBJ2-2; D gene ambiguous. Germline V gene data show CDR1 as SEHNR and CDR2 as FQNEAQ (reference sequence). Trimming took off 5 bases at V and 0 bases at J, with 4 bases between the two ends. The CDR3 sequence is 13 residues long. Here the CDR3 reads CASSPANTGELFF. For the CDR3, the DNA is TGTGCCAGCAGCCCCGCGAACACCGGGGAGCTGTTTTTT.

About this clone: The germline gene is not matched at one end of the junction; a read error may be the cause. The same CDR3 can be traced to other DNA sequences in this sample. The gene calls are TRBV12-5 and TRBJ1-1, with unresolved D. Germline CDR1 reads LGHNT; CDR2 reads FRNRAP. The CDR3 has 16 amino acids. This CDR3 reads CASGLVRSTTNTEAFF. CDR3 nucleotides: TGTGCTAGTGGTTTGGTACGGTCGACCACAAACACTGAGGCTTTCTTT.

The CDR3 DNA reads TGTGCCAGCAGCCCCAGGACTAGCGGGGGGGCAACAGATACGCAGTATTTT. Translated: CASSPRTSGGATDTQYF. J is TRBJ2-3 and V is TRBV4-2; 15 nucleotides match TRBD2. Germline values: CDR1 LGHNA, CDR2 YNFKEQ. The V and J ends lost 4 bases and 3 bases, in that order; junction bases with no gene match: 5. CDR3 length: 17 residues.

The rearrangement joins TRBV9 to TRBJ1-2, with D maybe TRBD1 (6 bases). The CDR3 loop spans 12 amino acids. The germline gives CDR1 SGDLS, CDR2 YYNGEE. Trimming took 2 bases from V and 8 from J, leaving 10 bases between them. CDR3 DNA: TGTGCCAGCAGCGTCCAGGGGCAGGGCTACACCTTC. Encoded protein: CASSVQGQGYTF.

The chain uses TRBV2 and TRBJ1-5; TRBD1 might be the D (5 bases). Germline lookup yields CDR1 SNHLY and CDR2 FYNNEI. The CDR3 is made up of 14 amino acids. V lost 4 bases and J 4 bases, leaving 11 bases between the germline ends. The CDR3 nucleotides read TGTGCCAGCAGTGCCGACAGCCTAAATCAGCCCCAGCATTTT. Encoded protein: CASSADSLNQPQHF. The variable domain in full, completed from reference TRBV2 and TRBJ1-5, reads EPEVTQTPSHQVTQMGQEVILRCVPISNHLYFYWYRQILGQKVEFLVSFYNNEISEKSEIFDDQFSVERPDGSNFTLKIRSTKLEDSAMYFCASSADSLNQPQHFGDGTRLSIL.